This T cell receptor (beta chain) was sequenced in a study of blood T cell repertoires in COVID-19. Study-level information: The origin of the acute and convalescent COVID-19 samples was the United States, Italy and Spain.

The CDR3 totals 17 residues. Germline values: CDR1 SGHTA, CDR2 FQGNSA. Trimming stripped 0 bases from V and 8 bases from J, with 19 bases between. Participants were aged about 18 to 90 years, lived in 20 to 30 US areas, and enrolled virtually. Cohort 3 donors were reported recovered after two negative PCRs, clearance, or symptom resolution. The method was immunoSEQ multiplex PCR; TCRdb's version includes in-frame clones alone and lacks a portion of them. Here the sample spans about 140,000 clones, 60% to 80% being singletons. The sequence came from a woman aged 50 to 60 who had recovered from COVID-19. The rearrangement links TRBV7-2 to TRBJ1-4; D uncertain. Sequencing used PBMCs or T cells enriched from blood (not recorded which). CDR3 in DNA: TGTGCCAGCAGCTTAGCGCTGGCTTCGGAAGCGGGAGAAAAACTGTTTTTT. Amino acid sequence: CASSLALASEAGEKLFF.